This TCR beta chain stems from a study of blood T cell repertoires in COVID-19. Study context: Nucleic acid was either cDNA or gDNA, and it came from T cells, B-cell-depleted T cells, or PBMCs.

CDR1 is WSHSY and CDR2 is SAAADI in the germline V gene. The CDR3 sequence is 15 residues long. V gave up 7 bases and J gave up 1 base, with 13 bases separating them. Method: immunoSEQ multiplex PCR; TCRdb's copy keeps in-frame clones and lacks some. There are some 200,000 clones in the sample; more than 70% occur only once, and roughly 2.6% lies in the top ten. The clonotype originates from a man aged 40-55 years with active or convalescent COVID-19. J is TRBJ2-2 and V is TRBV10-2; the D gene is possibly TRBD2 (7 bases). The sample consisted of peripheral blood. The CDR3 DNA is TGCGCCAGCAAACGGGGGGCCGGGAACACCGGGGAGCTGTTTTTT. It yields the protein CASKRGAGNTGELFF.